This T cell receptor beta chain was recorded in a study of blood T cell repertoires in COVID-19 (dated by TCRdb to the early 2020s). Some background on the complete study: The collaborator samples originated in the United States, Italy and Spain and spanned the acute and convalescent phases of COVID-19. The prospective study material was composed of cDNA or gDNA derived from T cells, B-cell-depleted T cells, or PBMCs. The dataset comprised deeply sampled blood TCRbeta repertoires from subjects exposed to, actively infected with, or recovered from COVID-19. The repertoires were made available in a free public database intended to serve as a resource for research on the immune response to SARS-CoV-2. The samples were drawn from two sources: the first 160 participants of the ongoing ImmuneRACE study, and 1,200 or so subjects contributed by 6 global collaborators. Nearly every sample came with metadata listing a de-identified subject ID, COVID-19 status, age in years and sex. Where available, HLA class I and class II types were taken from metadata supplied by the sample provider and were not determined by assay-based typing. Points the paper makes about the study in general: Clinical and demographic metadata were provided uncurated, with the amount varying by source and participant.

The CDR3 starts with the cysteine, ends with the phenylalanine, and has 15 residues. The DNA shown is the 45-base CDR3, in frame from base 1. According to the germline V gene (reference sequence), CDR1 reads LGHDT and CDR2 reads YNNKEL. Ends trimmed: V by 4 bases, J by 6 bases; bases unmatched to a gene: 11. TCRbeta CDR3 regions were amplified from genomic DNA using the immunoSEQ Assay, a bias-controlled multiplex PCR. In the authors' own workflow: The number of nucleated cells in each sample was estimated by amplification of reference gene primers within the assay. To quantify the absolute abundance of each unique TCRbeta CDR3 rearrangement, sequence reads were collapsed and filtered. For each sample, productive Simpson clonality was calculated as the square root of Simpson's diversity index across productive rearrangements. Not all clones reach the TCRdb copy of this immuneACCESS table, which keeps in-frame sequences only. Checked studies attribute under half of the gap to unresolved V genes and leave the rest unexplained. The DNA gave D and trimming, while V, J and clone size come from that table. Present in this sample are about 150,000 clones, 65% to 90% of which were seen just once. The top ten clones comprise around an eighth of the sample.

In Seattle, one collaborating source enrolled patients while the infection was active and tracked those patients longitudinally over the course of disease. Each collaborating institution followed its own protocols to collect whole blood in K2EDTA tubes. For TCRbeta analysis, collaborators shipped samples in one of three forms: frozen whole blood, isolated PBMCs, or DNA extracted from either of those sample types. With respect to this clone: Its antigen remains undetermined. There are no base qualities to consult, and no much larger clone falls within one base.

Input material: peripheral blood. The receptor comes from an older woman with COVID-19, enrolled during active disease. The sequence joins TRBV3-1 (or the pseudogene TRBV3-2) to TRBJ1-2, and TRBD1 matches 7 of the central bases. The CDR3 here reads CASSLFTGTDNGYTF. The nucleotides are TGTGCCAGCAGCCTTTTCACCGGGACAGATAATGGCTACACCTTC.